Below, one T cell receptor beta chain is given with its context. The sample belongs to a study of CD8 T cells in Susac syndrome. A quantity of roughly 0.5 to 1 ug RNA underwent reverse transcription using random hexamers. TCRdb fed the immunoSEQ multiplex PCR reads into MiXCR, producing one record per CDR3 protein. This sample carries roughly 80,000 distinct CDR3 sequences, about 93% of them seen once, and the ten largest clones take around 0.48%. The TCR sequence derives from a human donor with Susac syndrome. The specimen was CD4+ T cells from PBMCs.

CDR3 in DNA: TGCGCCAGCAGCTTGGGGGGACTCATCGTTGGTGAGCAGTTCTTC. This codes for CASSLGGLIVGEQFF. The rearrangement uses TRBV5-1 and TRBJ2-1; TRBD2 is a possible D gene (6 bases). The CDR3 extends over 15 amino acids. The ends were cut back, 0 bases at V and 9 bases at J, with 16 bases in the middle. The V gene's germline CDR1 is SGHRS and CDR2 YFSETQ.